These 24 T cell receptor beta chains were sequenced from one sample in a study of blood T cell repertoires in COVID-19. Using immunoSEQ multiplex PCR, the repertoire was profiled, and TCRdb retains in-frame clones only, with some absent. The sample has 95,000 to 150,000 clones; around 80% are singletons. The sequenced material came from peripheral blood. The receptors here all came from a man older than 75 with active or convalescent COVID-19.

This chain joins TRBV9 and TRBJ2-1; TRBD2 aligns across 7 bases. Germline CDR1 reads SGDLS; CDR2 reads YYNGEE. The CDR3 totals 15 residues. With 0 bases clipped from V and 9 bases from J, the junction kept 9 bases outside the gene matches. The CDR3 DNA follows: TGTGCCAGCAGCGTAGTATCCGCGCGGGGGAGTGAGCAGTTCTTC. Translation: CASSVVSARGSEQFF.

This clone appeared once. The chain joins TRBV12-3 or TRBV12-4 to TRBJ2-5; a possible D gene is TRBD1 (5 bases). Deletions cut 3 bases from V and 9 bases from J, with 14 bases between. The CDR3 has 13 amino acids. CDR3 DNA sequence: TGTGCCAGCAGTTTTGGGGCGGAAATGTCCCAGTACTTC. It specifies CASSFGAEMSQYF.

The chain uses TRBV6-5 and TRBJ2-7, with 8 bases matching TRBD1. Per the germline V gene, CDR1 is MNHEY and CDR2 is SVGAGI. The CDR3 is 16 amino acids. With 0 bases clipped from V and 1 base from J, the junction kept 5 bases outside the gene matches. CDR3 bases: TGTGCCAGCAGTTACTCGACAGGGGAGTTATCCTACGAGCAGTACTTC. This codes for CASSYSTGELSYEQYF.

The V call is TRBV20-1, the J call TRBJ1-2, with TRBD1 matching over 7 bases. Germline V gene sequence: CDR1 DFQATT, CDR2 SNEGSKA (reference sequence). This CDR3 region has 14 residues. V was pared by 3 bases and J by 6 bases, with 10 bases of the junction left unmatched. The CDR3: CSASDDRELHGYTF. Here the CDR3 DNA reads TGCAGTGCTAGTGATGACAGGGAGTTACATGGCTACACCTTC.

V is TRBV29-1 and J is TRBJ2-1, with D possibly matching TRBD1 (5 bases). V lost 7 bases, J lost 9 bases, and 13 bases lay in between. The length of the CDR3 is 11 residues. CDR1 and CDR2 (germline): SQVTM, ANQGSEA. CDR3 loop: CSGAWGGEQFF. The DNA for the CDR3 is TGCAGCGGGGCGTGGGGCGGTGAGCAGTTCTTC.

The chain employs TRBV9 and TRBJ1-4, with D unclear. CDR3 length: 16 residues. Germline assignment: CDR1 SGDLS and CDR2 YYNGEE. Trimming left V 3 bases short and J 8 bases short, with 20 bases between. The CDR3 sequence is CASSARRESPSEKLFF. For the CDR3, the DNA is TGTGCCAGCAGCGCCCGGAGGGAATCCCCATCGGAAAAACTGTTTTTT.

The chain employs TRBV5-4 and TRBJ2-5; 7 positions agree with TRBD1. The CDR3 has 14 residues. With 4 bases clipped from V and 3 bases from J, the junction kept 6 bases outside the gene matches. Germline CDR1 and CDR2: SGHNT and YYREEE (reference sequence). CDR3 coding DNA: TGTGCCAGCAGCCTTGGTGGGACAGAAGAGACCCAGTACTTC. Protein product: CASSLGGTEETQYF.

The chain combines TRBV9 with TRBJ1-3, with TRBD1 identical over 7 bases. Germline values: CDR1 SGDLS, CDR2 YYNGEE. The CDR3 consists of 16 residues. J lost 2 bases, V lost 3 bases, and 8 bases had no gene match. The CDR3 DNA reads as TGTGCCAGCAGCGGAAAACAGGGGTTACCTGGAAACACCATATATTTT. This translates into CASSGKQGLPGNTIYF. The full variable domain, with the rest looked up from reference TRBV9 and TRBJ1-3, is DSGVTQTPKHLITATGQRVTLRCSPRSGDLSVYWYQQSLDQGLQFLIQYYNGEERAKGNILERFSAQQFPDLHSELNLSSLELGDSALYFCASSGKQGLPGNTIYFGEGSWLTVV.

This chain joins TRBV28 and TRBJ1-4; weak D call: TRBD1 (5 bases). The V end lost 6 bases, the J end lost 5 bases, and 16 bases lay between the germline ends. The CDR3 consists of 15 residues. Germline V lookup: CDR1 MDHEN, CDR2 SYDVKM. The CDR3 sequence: CASRTGGTTNEKLFF. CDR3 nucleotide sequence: TGTGCCAGCAGAACCGGTGGGACTACAAATGAAAAACTGTTTTTT.

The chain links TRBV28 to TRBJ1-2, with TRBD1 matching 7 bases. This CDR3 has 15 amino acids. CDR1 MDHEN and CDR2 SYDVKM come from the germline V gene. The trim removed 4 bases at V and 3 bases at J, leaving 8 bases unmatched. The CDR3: CASSSGGDSYYGYTF. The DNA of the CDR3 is TGTGCCAGCAGTTCAGGGGGAGACAGCTACTATGGCTACACCTTC.

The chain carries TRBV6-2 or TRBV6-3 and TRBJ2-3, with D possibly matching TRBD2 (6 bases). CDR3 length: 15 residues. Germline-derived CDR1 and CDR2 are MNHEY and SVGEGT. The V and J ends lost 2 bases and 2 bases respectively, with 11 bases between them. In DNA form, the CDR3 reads TGTGCCAGCAGTTACGGCGCGGGGAACACAGATACGCAGTATTTT. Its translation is CASSYGAGNTDTQYF.

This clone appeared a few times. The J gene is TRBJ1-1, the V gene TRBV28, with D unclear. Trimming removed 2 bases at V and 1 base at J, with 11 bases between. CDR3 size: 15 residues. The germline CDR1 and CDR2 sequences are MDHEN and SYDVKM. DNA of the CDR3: TGTGCCAGCAGTTTACGGGGATTCGGGAACACTGAAGCTTTCTTT. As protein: CASSLRGFGNTEAFF.

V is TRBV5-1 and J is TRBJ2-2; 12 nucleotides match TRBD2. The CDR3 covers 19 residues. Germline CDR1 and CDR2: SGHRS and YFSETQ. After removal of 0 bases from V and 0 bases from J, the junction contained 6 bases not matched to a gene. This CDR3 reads CASSLVGLAGYTNTGELFF. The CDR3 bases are TGCGCCAGCAGCTTGGTTGGACTAGCGGGGTACACGAACACCGGGGAGCTGTTTTTT. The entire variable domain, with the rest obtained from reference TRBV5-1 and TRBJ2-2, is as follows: KAGVTQTPRYLIKTRGQQVTLSCSPISGHRSVSWYQQTPGQGLQFLFEYFSETQRNKGNFPGRFSGRQFSNSRSEMNVSTLELGDSALYLCASSLVGLAGYTNTGELFFGEGSRLTVL.

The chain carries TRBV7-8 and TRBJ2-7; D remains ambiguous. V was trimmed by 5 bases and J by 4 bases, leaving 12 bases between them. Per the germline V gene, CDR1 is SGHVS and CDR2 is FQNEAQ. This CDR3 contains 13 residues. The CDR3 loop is CASSRELFYEQYF. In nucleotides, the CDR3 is TGTGCCAGCAGCCGTGAGCTTTTTTACGAGCAGTACTTC. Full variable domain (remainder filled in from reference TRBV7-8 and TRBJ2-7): GAGVSQSPRYKVAKRGQDVALRCDPISGHVSLFWYQQALGQGPEFLTYFQNEAQLDKSGLPSDRFFAERPEGSVSTLKIQRTQQEDSAVYLCASSRELFYEQYFGPGTRLTVT.

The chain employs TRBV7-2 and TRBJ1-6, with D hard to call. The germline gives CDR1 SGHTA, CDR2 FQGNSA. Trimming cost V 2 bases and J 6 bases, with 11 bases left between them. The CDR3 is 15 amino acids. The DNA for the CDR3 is TGTGCCAGCAGCTTATTCTCTACGGGTAATTCACCCCTCCACTTT. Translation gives CASSLFSTGNSPLHF.

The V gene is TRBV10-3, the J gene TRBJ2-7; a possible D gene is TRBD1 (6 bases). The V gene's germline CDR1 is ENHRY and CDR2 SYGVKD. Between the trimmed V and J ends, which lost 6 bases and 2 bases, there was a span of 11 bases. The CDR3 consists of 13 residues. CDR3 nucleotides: TGTGCCATCAGCGTGACAGGCCCCTACGAGCAGTACTTC. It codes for CAISVTGPYEQYF.

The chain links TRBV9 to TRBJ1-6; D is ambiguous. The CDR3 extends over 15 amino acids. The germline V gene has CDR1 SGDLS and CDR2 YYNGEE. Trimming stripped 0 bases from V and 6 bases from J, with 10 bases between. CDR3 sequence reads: CASSVESGLNSPLHF. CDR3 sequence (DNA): TGTGCCAGCAGCGTAGAGTCAGGCCTTAATTCACCCCTCCACTTT.

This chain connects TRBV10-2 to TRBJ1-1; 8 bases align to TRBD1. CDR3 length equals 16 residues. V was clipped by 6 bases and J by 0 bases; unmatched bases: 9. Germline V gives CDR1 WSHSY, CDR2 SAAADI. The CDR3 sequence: CASRAGTGLMNTEAFF. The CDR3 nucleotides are TGCGCCAGCAGGGCCGGGACAGGACTCATGAACACTGAAGCTTTCTTT.

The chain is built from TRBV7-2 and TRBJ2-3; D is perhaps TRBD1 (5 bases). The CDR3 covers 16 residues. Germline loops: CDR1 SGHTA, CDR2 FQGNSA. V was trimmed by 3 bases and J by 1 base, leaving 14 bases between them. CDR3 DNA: TGTGCCAGCAGCTTCACCAGGGTATCTGGCACAGATACGCAGTATTTT. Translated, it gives CASSFTRVSGTDTQYF.

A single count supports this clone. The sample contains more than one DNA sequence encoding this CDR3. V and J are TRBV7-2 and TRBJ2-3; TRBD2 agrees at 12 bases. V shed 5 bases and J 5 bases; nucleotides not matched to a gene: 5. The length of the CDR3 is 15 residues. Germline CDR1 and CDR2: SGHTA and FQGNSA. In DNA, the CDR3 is TGTGCCAGCAGCCCTAGCGGGGGGGCCGGAGATACGCAGTATTTT. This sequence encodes CASSPSGGAGDTQYF.

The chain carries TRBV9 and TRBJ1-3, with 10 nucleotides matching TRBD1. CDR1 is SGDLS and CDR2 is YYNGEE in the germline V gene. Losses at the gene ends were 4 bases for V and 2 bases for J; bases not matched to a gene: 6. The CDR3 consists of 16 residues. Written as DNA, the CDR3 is TGTGCCAGCAGCCCGGGACAGGGGAGAGCTGGAAACACCATATATTTT. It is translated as CASSPGQGRAGNTIYF.

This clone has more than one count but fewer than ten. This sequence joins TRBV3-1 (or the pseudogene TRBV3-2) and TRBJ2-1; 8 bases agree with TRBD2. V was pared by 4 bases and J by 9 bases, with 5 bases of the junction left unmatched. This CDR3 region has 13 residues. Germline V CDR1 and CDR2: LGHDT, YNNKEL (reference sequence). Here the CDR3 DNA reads TGTGCCAGCAGCCCCGGGACTAGAAGTGAGCAGTTCTTC. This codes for CASSPGTRSEQFF.

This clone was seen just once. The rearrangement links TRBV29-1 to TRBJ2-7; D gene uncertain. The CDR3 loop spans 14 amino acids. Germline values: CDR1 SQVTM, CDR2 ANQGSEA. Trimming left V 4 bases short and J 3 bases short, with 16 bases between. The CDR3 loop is CSVAENPPHYEQYF. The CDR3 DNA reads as TGCAGCGTTGCTGAGAATCCACCTCACTACGAGCAGTACTTC.

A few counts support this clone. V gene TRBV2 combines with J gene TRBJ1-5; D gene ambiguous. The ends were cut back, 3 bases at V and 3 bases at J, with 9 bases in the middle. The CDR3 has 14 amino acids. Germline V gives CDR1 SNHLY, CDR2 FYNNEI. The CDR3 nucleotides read TGTGCCAGCAGTGATATCACAGACAATCAGCCCCAGCATTTT. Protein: CASSDITDNQPQHF.